This T cell receptor (beta chain) was sequenced for a study of cytomegalovirus exposure and HLA in healthy donors. Overall study findings and caveats: A list of around 150 TCR beta chains associated with cytomegalovirus was given. Most TCR sequences proved rare, with some public TCRs found in many donors. With DRB1 most and HLA-C fewest, TCR association rates differed between HLA loci in a later analysis.

CDR3 length: 16 residues. Trimming at V came to 4 bases and at J to 5 bases, leaving 5 bases not matched to a gene. Per the germline V gene, CDR1 is ENHRY and CDR2 is SYGVKD. As to this clone: What it binds is unknown.

Researchers ran the PCR with 60 Vbeta and 13 Jbeta primers. The assay was immunoSEQ multiplex PCR, and TCRdb's table has in-frame clones only and misses some. The table records around 130,000 clones, about 76% of them present only once. The sequenced sample consisted of PBMCs. The chain is built from TRBV10-3 and TRBJ2-2, with 12 bases matching TRBD1. This TCR came from a man between 40 and 49 years old in good health and CMV-seropositive. The CDR3 sequence: CAISGGQGAETGELFF. In DNA form, the CDR3 reads TGTGCCATCAGTGGGGGACAGGGGGCCGAAACCGGGGAGCTGTTTTTT.